This T cell receptor (beta chain) came from a study of long-term antiretroviral therapy in people with HIV. About the research overall: Collection of the earliest samples took place about a decade ahead of the 2015 immediate-ART recommendation. Regarding the study as a whole: Controls showed broader CDR3 length ranges than did the HIV repertoires. Dominant in the repertoire at all time points were clones expanded before ART.

The assay, immunoSEQ v3.0, was run at survey level. The data were produced by immunoSEQ multiplex PCR, yet TCRdb's version contains in-frame clones alone and is incomplete. In the table there are about 27,000 clones, 82% of which are singletons. As regards this clone: Its antigen is unidentified.

In each sample, about 0.9-10 million cryopreserved PBMC were present before DNA extraction. Germline values: CDR1 SEHNR, CDR2 FQNEAQ (reference sequence). The CDR3 spans 15 residues. After removal of 5 bases from V and 2 bases from J, the junction contained 4 bases not matched to a gene. The source is a man between 50 and 59 years old with HIV. The V and J genes are TRBV7-9 and TRBJ2-1; 9 nucleotides match TRBD1. Sequenced here: unsorted PBMCs, sampled 2.9 years after starting antiretroviral therapy. In DNA, the CDR3 is TGTGCCAGCAGCCACCGGGACAGGGCCTACAATGAGCAGTTCTTC. Translation gives CASSHRDRAYNEQFF.